Below are 9 T cell receptor beta chains sequenced from a single sample in a study of shared clonotypes between healthy human individuals. The repertoire was sequenced with immunoSEQ multiplex PCR; TCRdb's copy has only in-frame clones and lacks some. The table has some 2,000,000 clones, more than 90% seen once. What was sequenced was naive CD4+ T cells sorted from blood. Stated subset: CD45RA+ positively selected. These receptors were taken from a man between 18 and 29 years old in good health.

The gene calls are TRBV4-1 and TRBJ1-2; the match to TRBD1 covers 7 bases. The CDR3 length is 15 residues. The V segment lost 2 bases and the J segment 4 bases; nucleotides outside the gene matches: 7. Germline CDR1 and CDR2: MGHRA and YSYEKL. The chain's CDR3 is CASSQSRGPLYGYTF. CDR3 DNA sequence: TGCGCCAGCAGCCAATCAAGGGGGCCCCTCTATGGCTACACCTTC.

The V call is TRBV2, the J call TRBJ2-7; 7 bases match TRBD2. The CDR3 sequence is 14 residues long. After removal of 5 bases from V and 6 bases from J, the junction contained 10 bases not matched to a gene. In germline, CDR1 is SNHLY, CDR2 FYNNEI. The CDR3: CASSRLALRVEQYF. The DNA of the CDR3 is TGTGCCAGCAGTCGACTAGCCCTAAGGGTCGAGCAGTACTTC.

V usage is TRBV5-4 and J usage is TRBJ1-4; TRBD1 matches at 7 bases. Trimming removed 5 bases from V and 5 bases from J; junction bases left unmatched: 12. The CDR3 is 16 amino acids. The germline gives CDR1 SGHNT, CDR2 YYREEE (reference sequence). CDR3 nucleotide sequence: TGTGCCAGCAGTTTGCGGGCGGGACAGCAAAATGAAAAACTGTTTTTT. Protein: CASSLRAGQQNEKLFF.

The CDR3 is CASSPPGLGRSTDTQYF. The CDR3 nucleotides are TGTGCCAGCAGCCCTCCGGGTTTAGGGCGAAGCACAGATACGCAGTATTTT. The chain links TRBV27 to TRBJ2-3; no reliable D call. This CDR3 contains 17 residues. The germline CDR1 and CDR2 sequences are MNHEY and SMNVEV (reference sequence). V dropped 6 bases and J dropped 0 bases, with 19 bases sitting between them.

The V gene is TRBV30, the J gene TRBJ2-5; TRBD2 agrees at 12 bases. With V trimmed by 3 bases and J by 9 bases, 11 bases remained unmatched. The CDR3 extends over 15 amino acids. Per germline, CDR1 GTSNPN and CDR2 SVGIG (reference sequence). The CDR3 nucleotides read TGTGCCTGGAGCGAACTAGCGGGAGGCCCTCTTGCCCAGTACTTC. Amino acids: CAWSELAGGPLAQYF.

The chain combines TRBV5-4 with TRBJ2-2; D might be TRBD2 (6 bases). This CDR3 has 15 residues. V was clipped by 5 bases and J by 7 bases, with 18 bases between them. The germline CDR1 and CDR2 sequences are SGHNT and YYREEE (reference sequence). The CDR3 DNA sequence: TGTGCCAGCAGTCAAGGGACTCGGACGGTCGGGGAGCTGTTTTTT. Its translation is CASSQGTRTVGELFF.

V and J are TRBV5-1 and TRBJ1-5; no reliable D call. The germline V gene has CDR1 SGHRS and CDR2 YFSETQ. The germline V and J ends were trimmed by 0 bases and 2 bases, with 9 bases remaining between them. This CDR3 has 15 residues. The CDR3 spells CASSLGVMGNQPQHF. The CDR3 nucleotides are TGCGCCAGCAGCTTGGGGGTGATGGGCAATCAGCCCCAGCATTTT.

This chain uses TRBV6-5 with TRBJ1-2; 8 bases line up with TRBD1. CDR1 is MNHEY, CDR2 SVGAGI, per germline. CDR3 length equals 16 residues. J lost 8 bases, V lost 2 bases, and 13 bases had no gene match. The DNA of the CDR3 is TGTGCCAGCAGTTACGAGTTCGGCAGGGGGCCGGAAGGCTACACCTTC. Encoded protein: CASSYEFGRGPEGYTF.

The V and J genes are TRBV18 and TRBJ1-3; D unclear. The CDR3 runs to 15 residues. V lost 6 bases and J lost 4, with 16 bases in between. Germline CDR1 reads KGHSH; CDR2 reads LQKENI. The CDR3 DNA reads TGTGCCAGCTCGCCCGAGGGATTGGGCGGAAACACCATATATTTT. This encodes CASSPEGLGGNTIYF.